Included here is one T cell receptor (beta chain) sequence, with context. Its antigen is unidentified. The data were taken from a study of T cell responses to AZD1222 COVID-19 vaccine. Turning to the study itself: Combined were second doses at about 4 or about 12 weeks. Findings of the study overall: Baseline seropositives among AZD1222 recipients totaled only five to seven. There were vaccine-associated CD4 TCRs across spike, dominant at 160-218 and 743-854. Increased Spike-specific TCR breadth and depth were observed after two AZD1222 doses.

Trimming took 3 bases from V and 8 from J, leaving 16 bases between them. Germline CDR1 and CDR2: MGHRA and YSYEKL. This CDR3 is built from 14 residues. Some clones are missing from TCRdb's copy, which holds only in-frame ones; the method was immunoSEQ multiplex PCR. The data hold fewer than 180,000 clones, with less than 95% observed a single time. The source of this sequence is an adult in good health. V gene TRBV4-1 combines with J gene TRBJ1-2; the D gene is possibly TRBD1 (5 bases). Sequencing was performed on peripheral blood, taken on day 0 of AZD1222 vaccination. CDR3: CASSQAGPLGGYTF. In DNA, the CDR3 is TGCGCCAGCAGCCAGGCAGGGCCCCTGGGAGGCTACACCTTC.